This T cell receptor beta chain comes out of a study of T cell responses to AZD1222 COVID-19 vaccine. Study-wide findings and caveats: At 160-218 and 743-854, vaccine-associated CD4 TCRs were dominant, and they spanned spike. Researchers took repertoire samples only after the peak T cell response had come. Seropositive AZD1222 recipients at baseline numbered only five or six.

It was second doses at about 4 or about 12 weeks that were pooled. Sequencing was performed with immunoSEQ multiplex PCR; in TCRdb, only in-frame clones are kept and a portion is missing. The table includes fewer than 150,000 clones, roughly 90% detected once. Comment on this clone: No antigen is known for it.

This TCR was sampled from an adult who received the AZD1222 COVID-19 vaccine. The source material was peripheral blood, sampled 28 days after the second AZD1222 dose.

CDR3 sequence: CASSSGLAGGNEQFF. The CDR3 DNA reads TGTGCCAGCAGCTCGGGACTAGCGGGAGGCAATGAGCAGTTCTTC. The chain joins TRBV7-2 to TRBJ2-1; 15 bases fit TRBD2. The CDR3 has 15 residues. The germline V gene has CDR1 SGHTA and CDR2 FQGNSA. J gave up 6 bases and V 4 bases, and 1 base lay outside the gene matches.